This TCR beta chain was sequenced for a study of cytomegalovirus exposure and HLA in healthy donors. Of note for this clone: The antigen is unknown.

V was pared by 1 base and J by 10 bases, with 2 bases of the junction left unmatched. Germline V gene sequence: CDR1 SGHTA, CDR2 FQGNSA. The CDR3 has 15 residues. Study conclusions and caveats: Cytomegalovirus-associated status was assigned to approximately 160 TCR beta chains. Most TCR sequences showed up rarely, but some public TCRs showed up in many donors.

Profiling relied on immunoSEQ multiplex PCR, and the TCRdb table lists in-frame clones only, not all of them. The data contain roughly 310,000 clones, approximately 85% of them seen just once; the ten biggest clones take up roughly 0.88%. The sample consisted of PBMCs. The V and J genes are TRBV7-2 and TRBJ1-6; the match to TRBD1 covers 12 bases. This receptor was identified in a man aged 30 to 45 in good health and CMV-seronegative. CDR3 amino acids: CASSLGGQGASPLHF. In DNA, the CDR3 is TGTGCCAGCAGCTTAGGGGGACAGGGGGCATCACCCCTCCACTTT.